The 27 T cell receptor beta chains reported below all come from one sample, sequenced in a study of vaccination and CD4 T cells after COVID-19. Treatment of the sample: roughly 10-day PBMC culture with coronavirus spike peptide pools or control peptides (ViraFEST assay). With the Oncomine TCR Beta short-read assay, DNA from cultured CD4+ T cells was sequenced. TCRdb re-called the PCR reads through MiXCR, storing one row per CDR3 protein. This table holds more than 9,500 distinct CDR3 sequences, 20% to 25% found once. Their antigens remain unidentified. The sequenced sample was CD4+ T cells from blood, cultured in vitro, obtained before SARS-CoV-2 vaccination. The receptors come from a human donor who received a COVID-19 vaccine.

This chain links TRBV5-1 with TRBJ2-5; no reliable D call. Germline lookup yields CDR1 SGHRS and CDR2 YFSETQ. The CDR3 consists of 14 residues. V was clipped by 1 base and J by 0 bases, with 7 bases between them. The CDR3 sequence: CASSLTPDQETQYF. CDR3 coding DNA: TGCGCCAGCAGCTTGACCCCAGACCAAGAGACCCAGTACTTC.

This clonotype appeared a few times. J is TRBJ1-2 and V is TRBV7-8; TRBD1 agrees at 9 bases. Germline V CDR1 and CDR2: SGHVS, FQNEAQ. CDR3 size: 15 residues. V lost 4 bases to trimming and J lost 8 bases; unmatched junction nucleotides: 11. CDR3 sequence: CASSSRDRVRRGYTF. Written as DNA, the CDR3 is TGTGCCAGCAGCTCCCGGGACAGGGTTCGTCGGGGCTACACCTTC.

This clonotype was recorded a few times. This chain connects TRBV5-4 to TRBJ1-2; D remains ambiguous. There are 15 residues in the CDR3. Deletions cut 4 bases from V and 0 bases from J, with 13 bases between. Looked up from germline, CDR1 is SGHNT and CDR2 is YYREEE (reference sequence). The CDR3 region is CASSPDTISNYGYTF. For the CDR3, the DNA is TGTGCCAGCAGCCCCGACACAATTTCTAACTATGGCTACACCTTC.

The chain links TRBV5-1 to TRBJ2-5; TRBD2 matches 7 bases. V lost 0 bases to trimming and J lost 2 bases; unmatched junction nucleotides: 7. The CDR3 length is 16 residues. Germline V lookup: CDR1 SGHRS, CDR2 YFSETQ. CDR3 protein: CASSLAALGGQETQYF. CDR3 nucleotides: TGCGCCAGCAGCTTGGCTGCTCTCGGGGGGCAAGAGACCCAGTACTTC.

In this sample, this clonotype turned up once. This sequence joins TRBV4-2 and TRBJ2-3; D may be TRBD2 (6 bases). CDR3 length: 17 residues. Trimming took 4 bases from V and 2 from J, leaving 19 bases between them. Germline CDR1 LGHNA, CDR2 YNFKEQ. The CDR3 region is CASSPLGGRTSTDTQYF. CDR3 sequence (DNA): TGTGCCAGCAGCCCACTAGGAGGGCGAACTTCCACAGATACGCAGTATTTT.

CDR3 in amino acids: CASSQVGAGPPPIYGYTF. The CDR3 DNA follows: TGTGCCAGCAGCCAAGTAGGAGCAGGTCCTCCCCCCATTTATGGCTACACCTTC. V and J are TRBV14 and TRBJ1-2; no clear D. The CDR3 runs 18 residues. Between the trimmed V and J ends, which lost 1 base and 5 bases, there was a span of 23 bases. Germline CDR1 reads SGHDN; CDR2 reads FVKESK.

This clonotype was detected a few times. This chain connects TRBV9 to TRBJ2-3; 10 bases match TRBD2. Germline lookup yields CDR1 SGDLS and CDR2 YYNGEE. The CDR3 is 16 residues long. V dropped 0 bases and J dropped 2; count of bases not matched to a gene: 3. The CDR3 spells CASSVVSGGNTDTQYF. CDR3 sequence (DNA): TGTGCCAGCAGCGTAGTTAGCGGGGGGAACACAGATACGCAGTATTTT.

The table lists this clonotype with a few counts. The J gene is TRBJ2-4, the V gene TRBV19, with 8 bases lining up with TRBD1. Germline CDR1 reads LNHDA; CDR2 reads SQIVND (reference sequence). The CDR3 runs to 15 residues. V gave up 3 bases and J gave up 6 bases; unmatched junction bases: 7. The CDR3 spells CASSIPRTGRNIQYF. The CDR3, as DNA: TGTGCCAGTAGTATCCCCCGGACAGGGAGAAACATTCAGTACTTC.

This clonotype was seen only a few times. The chain joins TRBV10-1 to TRBJ1-1; no clear D. CDR3 length equals 12 residues. The V end was cut by 8 bases, the J end by 3 bases, with 10 bases between. Germline assignment: CDR1 WNHNN and CDR2 SYGVQD (reference sequence). CDR3 amino acids: CASAGADTEAFF. DNA for the CDR3: TGCGCCAGCGCCGGCGCGGACACTGAAGCTTTCTTT.

In this sample, this clonotype turned up a few times. The chain couples TRBV2 to TRBJ1-2; 7 bases align to TRBD1. This CDR3 has 14 amino acids. The V gene end was trimmed by 3 bases and the J gene end by 7 bases; junction bases not matched to a gene: 8. Germline loops: CDR1 SNHLY, CDR2 FYNNEI. This CDR3 reads CASSEANRGVGYTF. For the CDR3, the DNA is TGTGCCAGCAGTGAGGCTAACAGGGGCGTTGGCTACACCTTC.

This chain connects TRBV6-1 to TRBJ1-6; a weak D match, TRBD1 (5 bases). V was cut by 5 bases and J by 10 bases, with 18 bases left in between. Germline values: CDR1 MNHNS, CDR2 SASEGT. The CDR3 spans 15 residues. CDR3 nucleotides: TGTGCCAGCAGTCTTTCGATAGGGGAGGACTCACCCCTCCACTTT. It translates to CASSLSIGEDSPLHF.

V gene TRBV5-6 combines with J gene TRBJ1-1, with D possibly being TRBD1 (5 bases). Trimming took off 0 bases at V and 10 bases at J, with 10 bases between the two ends. The germline V gene encodes CDR1 SGHDT and CDR2 YYEEEE. CDR3 size: 12 residues. The DNA for the CDR3 is TGTGCCAGCAGCTTGGGACAGACCCTAGCTTTCTTT. Translation gives CASSLGQTLAFF.

The V and J genes are TRBV20-1 and TRBJ1-2, with 7 bases fitting TRBD1. This CDR3 is built from 13 residues. Germline lookup yields CDR1 DFQATT and CDR2 SNEGSKA (reference sequence). Trimming cost V 2 bases and J 8 bases; bases outside gene matches: 8. The CDR3 DNA reads TGCAGTGCTAGATTAGGGGGCACGCGAGGCTACACCTTC. Translation gives CSARLGGTRGYTF.

This clonotype came up a few times. The J gene is TRBJ1-2, the V gene TRBV5-6; 10 nucleotides line up with TRBD1. The CDR3 runs to 14 residues. Per germline, CDR1 SGHDT and CDR2 YYEEEE. The trim removed 0 bases at V and 4 bases at J, leaving 0 bases unmatched. The CDR3 region is CASSLGDRGYGYTF. In nucleotides, the CDR3 is TGTGCCAGCAGCTTGGGGGACAGGGGCTATGGCTACACCTTC. The whole variable domain, filled in from reference TRBV5-6 and TRBJ1-2, reads DAGVTQSPTHLIKTRGQQVTLRCSPKSGHDTVSWYQQALGQGPQFIFQYYEEEERQRGNFPDRFSGHQFPNYSSELNVNALLLGDSALYLCASSLGDRGYGYTFGSGTRLTVV.

Regarding this clonotype: A read error is likely, as this CDR3 ends without the conserved phenylalanine or tryptophan. The chain combines TRBV12-3 or TRBV12-4 with TRBJ1-2; D remains unclear. Trimming removed 1 base at V and 4 bases at J, with 7 bases between. The CDR3 is 13 amino acids. The CDR3 DNA reads as TGTGCCAGCAGTTTAGTATCGACCTATGGCTACACCCTC. Translating it yields CASSLVSTYGYTL.

The chain links TRBV18 to TRBJ2-5; D unclear. Germline V gene sequence: CDR1 KGHSH, CDR2 LQKENI. Trimming removed 1 base at V and 2 bases at J, with 17 bases between. The CDR3 is 17 residues long. The CDR3 DNA reads as TGTGCCAGCTCACCACGTCTCAGGTCCATCAAACAAGAGACCCAGTACTTC. Translation gives CASSPRLRSIKQETQYF.

This clonotype was seen a handful of times. The chain joins TRBV12-3 or TRBV12-4 to TRBJ1-6, with D uncertain. Trimming removed 4 bases at V and 8 bases at J, with 9 bases between. There are 13 residues in the CDR3. CDR3 DNA sequence: TGTGCCAGCAGTTCAAAGCCCGATTCACCCCTCCACTTT. Protein sequence: CASSSKPDSPLHF.

CDR3 residues: CASSPPPGIQETQYF. For the CDR3, the DNA is TGTGCCAGCAGCCCCCCTCCAGGGATACAAGAGACCCAGTACTTC. This chain links TRBV9 with TRBJ2-5; TRBD1 is a possible D gene (5 bases). The germline V gene has CDR1 SGDLS and CDR2 YYNGEE. The CDR3 covers 15 residues. The V gene lost 4 bases and the J gene lost 2 bases, with 15 bases spanning the gap. Full variable domain (remainder filled in from reference TRBV9 and TRBJ2-5): DSGVTQTPKHLITATGQRVTLRCSPRSGDLSVYWYQQSLDQGLQFLIQYYNGEERAKGNILERFSAQQFPDLHSELNLSSLELGDSALYFCASSPPPGIQETQYFGPGTRLLVL.

This clonotype was counted a few times. J is TRBJ1-2 and V is TRBV5-6, with 7 bases lining up with TRBD1. This CDR3 is built from 12 residues. Germline V gene sequence: CDR1 SGHDT, CDR2 YYEEEE. Trimming took 4 bases from V and 7 from J; bases not matched to a gene: 4. The CDR3 DNA follows: TGTGCCAGCAGCACAGGGGTTTTTGGCTACACCTTC. Translation: CASSTGVFGYTF.

This clonotype has only a few counts. The V gene is TRBV18, the J gene TRBJ1-2, with 9 bases that match TRBD1. The CDR3 runs to 15 residues. Trimming cost V 0 bases and J 7 bases; bases outside gene matches: 6. From germline, CDR1 is KGHSH and CDR2 LQKENI. This CDR3 reads CASSPPTDRGSGYTF. The CDR3 DNA is TGTGCCAGCTCACCACCGACGGACAGGGGCTCTGGCTACACCTTC.

V gene TRBV6-5 combines with J gene TRBJ2-7; 15 bases fit TRBD2. The CDR3 is 18 residues long. J was trimmed by 2 bases and V by 4 bases; bases with no gene match: 9. Germline V lookup: CDR1 MNHEY, CDR2 SVGAGI. Here the CDR3 DNA reads TGTGCCAGCAGTTCCCTGCGGACTAGCGGGGGGGATCCCTACGAGCAGTACTTC. It encodes CASSSLRTSGGDPYEQYF.

This clonotype was seen more than once but under ten times. This chain links TRBV6-1 with TRBJ2-3, with a possible D match to TRBD1 (6 bases). The CDR3 consists of 13 residues. The V and J ends lost 8 bases and 0 bases respectively, with 9 bases between them. CDR1 and CDR2 (germline): MNHNS, SASEGT. CDR3 in amino acids: CASRTESTDTQYF. The DNA of the CDR3 is TGTGCCAGCCGGACAGAAAGCACAGATACGCAGTATTTT.

The V gene is TRBV20-1, the J gene TRBJ2-4; D may be TRBD2 (5 bases). The length of the CDR3 is 16 residues. Trimming stripped 3 bases from V and 5 bases from J, with 20 bases between. In germline, CDR1 is DFQATT, CDR2 SNEGSKA (reference sequence). The CDR3 is CSASPSWRTLENIQYF. DNA for the CDR3: TGCAGTGCTAGCCCTAGCTGGCGGACTCTAGAAAACATTCAGTACTTC.

This clonotype was seen only a few times. The CDR3 bases are TGCGCCAGCAGTCTCAGTAGCAGGGAACCCTACAATGAGCAGTTCTTC. This translates into CASSLSSREPYNEQFF. This chain connects TRBV23-1 to TRBJ2-1, with a possible D match to TRBD1 (5 bases). TRBV23-1 is identified as an open reading frame with a role that is uncertain. CDR3 length equals 16 residues. Deletions cut 4 bases from V and 2 bases from J, with 15 bases between.

The chain links TRBV12-3 or TRBV12-4 to TRBJ1-5; a weak D match, TRBD1 (5 bases). This CDR3 is 17 amino acids long. V lost 4 bases, J lost 0 bases, and 16 bases lay in between. The DNA of the CDR3 is TGTGCCAGCAGTTCCGGGACGGACTCATATAGCAATCAGCCCCAGCATTTT. The encoded protein is CASSSGTDSYSNQPQHF.

The rearrangement joins TRBV5-1 to TRBJ2-3; 13 bases agree with TRBD2. The germline V gene encodes CDR1 SGHRS and CDR2 YFSETQ. V gave up 4 bases and J gave up 0 bases; unmatched junction bases: 5. The CDR3 runs 17 residues. For the CDR3, the DNA is TGCGCCAGCAGCGGGACTAGCGGGGAGACTAGCACAGATACGCAGTATTTT. Translating it yields CASSGTSGETSTDTQYF.

The gene calls are TRBV12-3 or TRBV12-4 and TRBJ2-7, with TRBD1 matching over 10 bases. With 4 bases clipped from V and 2 bases from J, the junction kept 8 bases outside the gene matches. The CDR3 loop spans 16 amino acids. CDR3 sequence (DNA): TGTGCCAGCAGTTGGGTCTCCGGGACAGGGGCCTACGAGCAGTACTTC. The encoded protein is CASSWVSGTGAYEQYF.